Listed below are T cell receptor beta chains from one sample, sequenced in a study of blood T cell repertoires in COVID-19. The repertoire was sequenced with immunoSEQ multiplex PCR; TCRdb's copy has only in-frame clones and lacks some. The table lists some 210,000 clones, 92% of them singletons. The material sequenced was peripheral blood. The receptors stem from a man under 40 with acute or convalescent COVID-19. CDR3s include the opening cysteine and the closing phenylalanine or tryptophan. D genes are given only for firm matches. Rows may omit the clone size; those that give it use once, few, many or a size class.

>-|TRBD1|TRBV3-1/TRBV3-2|TRBJ2-2
TGTGCCAGCAGCCGACAGGGCGGCACCGGGGAGCTGTTTTTT
CASSRQGGTGELFF
>-|TRBD1|TRBV5-1|TRBJ2-7
TGCGCCAGCAGCCCCCTCGGGACAGGGGCCTACGAGCAGTACTTC
CASSPLGTGAYEQYF
>-|TRBD1|TRBV9|TRBJ2-7
TGTGCCAGCAGCGCCGGGACAGGGGGCTACGAGCAGTACTTC
CASSAGTGGYEQYF
>once|TRBD1|TRBV2|TRBJ2-1
TGTGCCAGCAGAGGGGACAGGGGAGGGTTCAATGAGCAGTTCTTC
CASRGDRGGFNEQFF
>-|-|TRBV27|TRBJ2-3
TGTGCCAGCAGTTCGCCAACCTGGACAGCAGATACGCAGTATTTT
CASSSPTWTADTQYF
>-|-|TRBV10-3|TRBJ2-2
TGTGCCATCAGTGATGTATACAGAGCGAACACCGGGGAGCTGTTTTTT
CAISDVYRANTGELFF
>-|-|TRBV28|TRBJ1-2
TGTGCCAGCATGGTTCTGGAGGCGGGCTACACCTTC
CASMVLEAGYTF
>-|-|TRBV30|TRBJ2-3
TGTGCCTGGAGCTCGGGGGATATCTTAGTGACAGATACGCAGTATTTT
CAWSSGDILVTDTQYF
>once|-|TRBV19|TRBJ1-1
TGTGCCAGTAGTTCGGGGAACACTGAAGCTTTCTTT
CASSSGNTEAFF
>-|TRBD1|TRBV5-1|TRBJ1-2
TGCGCCAGCAGCTTGGGACAGGGGGATTCTGGCTACACCTTC
CASSLGQGDSGYTF
>-|-|TRBV7-9|TRBJ2-5
TGTGCCAGCAGCTTAGGGAGGACAGAGACCCAGTACTTC
CASSLGRTETQYF
>medium-sized|-|TRBV4-1|TRBJ1-4
TGCGCCAGCAGCCAAGTTGGCGGGATAATTGCAACTAATGAAAAACTGTTTTTT
CASSQVGGIIATNEKLFF
>-|TRBD1|TRBV15|TRBJ2-7
TGTGCCACCCGCGAGAGCAGGGGGTTTGGAGAGCAGTACTTC
CATRESRGFGEQYF
>-|TRBD1|TRBV6-6|TRBJ1-4
TGTGCCAGCAGTACCGGGACAGGAACTGAAAAACTGTTTTTT
CASSTGTGTEKLFF
>-|TRBD1|TRBV29-1|TRBJ2-1
TGCAGCGTGGACAGGGGGCGCGATGAGCAGTTCTTC
CSVDRGRDEQFF
>-|TRBD1|TRBV2|TRBJ1-2
TGTGCCAGAAGGACAGGGTCATTCGGCTACACCTTC
CARRTGSFGYTF
>-|TRBD2|TRBV9|TRBJ2-1
TGTGCCAGCAGCGTAGATCCCGGGACTAGCGGGAGTTCCAACAATGAGCAGTTCTTC
CASSVDPGTSGSSNNEQFF
>-|TRBD2|TRBV7-9|TRBJ2-1
TGTGCCAGCAGCTTTGCCCCTTGGGGGGGAGGGACTGGGAATGAGCAGTTCTTC
CASSFAPWGGGTGNEQFF
>-|TRBD2|TRBV11-2|TRBJ2-7
TGTGCCAGCAGCTTGGGAAGGACTAGCGGGATTTACGAGCAGTACTTC
CASSLGRTSGIYEQYF
>-|-|TRBV12-3/TRBV12-4|TRBJ1-2
TGTGCCAGCAGTTTGGGGGAGGGCTATGGCTACACCTTC
CASSLGEGYGYTF
>-|TRBD2|TRBV5-1|TRBJ2-3
TGCGCCAGCAGTTCAACTAGCGGCACAGATACGCAGTATTTT
CASSSTSGTDTQYF
>-|-|TRBV2|TRBJ1-1
TGTGCCAGCAGTGAAGCTCGGGGGTACACTGAAGCTTTCTTT
CASSEARGYTEAFF
>-|-|TRBV6-5|TRBJ1-2
TGTGCCAGCAGTTACTCCGGGACAATCCATGGCTACACCTTC
CASSYSGTIHGYTF
>-|-|TRBV4-1|TRBJ2-4
TGCGCCAGCAGCCAGCTCGGACTCCCGAAAAACATTCAGTACTTC
CASSQLGLPKNIQYF
>-|-|TRBV6-1|TRBJ2-1
TGTGCCAGCAGTGAAGACAGGCTAGACAATGAGCAGTTCTTC
CASSEDRLDNEQFF
>-|-|TRBV28|TRBJ1-2
TGTGCCAGCAGCTCCCCCGGGGTTAACTATGGCTACACCTTC
CASSSPGVNYGYTF
>-|-|TRBV7-3|TRBJ2-1
TGTGCCAGCAGCACCACCCTCAGAAGTGAGCAGTTCTTC
CASSTTLRSEQFF
>-|-|TRBV30|TRBJ1-4
TGTGCCTGGAGTTTGGGAGCATTTAATGAAAAACTGTTTTTT
CAWSLGAFNEKLFF
>-|TRBD1|TRBV19|TRBJ1-2
TGTGCCAGTAGTAGCCCCCCCCAGGGGGCCTATGGCTACACCTTC
CASSSPPQGAYGYTF
>-|-|TRBV28|TRBJ2-3
TGTGCCAGCAGCCCCCGTGGGGGCGTTGGGGGCACAGATACGCAGTATTTT
CASSPRGGVGGTDTQYF
>once|-|TRBV3-1/TRBV3-2|TRBJ2-4
TGTGCCAGCAGCCAAAGGGTCGGGGACAAAAACATTCAGTACTTC
CASSQRVGDKNIQYF
>-|-|TRBV30|TRBJ2-1
TGTGCCTGGAGGACTCTTAATGAGCAGTTCTTC
CAWRTLNEQFF
>few|-|TRBV10-3|TRBJ2-3
TGTGCCATCAGTGCTTTAGGAGGAGGCACAGATACGCAGTATTTT
CAISALGGGTDTQYF
>once|TRBD1|TRBV5-4|TRBJ2-2
TGTGCCAGCAGCTCCGGACAGGGGCGAACCGGGGAGCTGTTTTTT
CASSSGQGRTGELFF
>-|TRBD1|TRBV2|TRBJ2-5
TGTGCCAGCAGTAGGGACAGGTCGGAGACCCAGTACTTC
CASSRDRSETQYF
>-|-|TRBV30|TRBJ1-6
TGTGCCTGGAGGCTGGGCACTGGCCCCTTTTCACCCCTCCACTTT
CAWRLGTGPFSPLHF
>-|TRBD2|TRBV9|TRBJ2-1
TGTGCCAGCAGCGTCCCACCATTTGGGAGCGGGAATTACAATGAGCAGTTCTTC
CASSVPPFGSGNYNEQFF
>-|-|TRBV30|TRBJ1-1
TGTGCCTGGCGCGTCCAGGGTAAGGCTTTCTTT
CAWRVQGKAFF
>-|TRBD1|TRBV28|TRBJ2-7
TGTGCCAGCACCTTGACAGGGGGGTCCTACGAGCAGTACTTC
CASTLTGGSYEQYF
>once|TRBD1|TRBV6-5|TRBJ1-6
TGTGCCAGCACTAAGACAGGGAGCAATTCACCCCTCCACTTT
CASTKTGSNSPLHF
>-|-|TRBV12-5|TRBJ2-1
TGTGCTAGTGGCCAGGGACTGTTCAATGAGCAGTTCTTC
CASGQGLFNEQFF
>once|TRBD1|TRBV30|TRBJ2-6
TGTGCCTGGAGACCGACTCAACAGGGGACTGGGGCCAACGTCCTGACTTTC
CAWRPTQQGTGANVLTF
>-|-|TRBV3-1/TRBV3-2|TRBJ2-1
TGTGCCAGCAGTCCCAGGCAGAAGAATTACAATGAGCAGTTCTTC
CASSPRQKNYNEQFF
>few|-|TRBV18|TRBJ2-3
TGTGCCAGCTCACAGAGCGGGGATACGCAGTATTTT
CASSQSGDTQYF
>-|-|TRBV6-5|TRBJ2-3
TGTGCCAGCAGAAAACTAGGAAAACTCACAGATACGCAGTATTTT
CASRKLGKLTDTQYF
>-|TRBD2|TRBV18|TRBJ2-3
TGTGCCAGCTCATCGGGACTAGCGGGGGGATACACAGATACGCAGTATTTT
CASSSGLAGGYTDTQYF
>-|-|TRBV7-2|TRBJ2-6
TGTGCCAGCAGCTCCTCCCCGCTAGTGGGGGCCAACGTCCTGACTTTC
CASSSSPLVGANVLTF
>-|-|TRBV28|TRBJ2-7
TGTGCCAGCAGTTCTGACAGACCTGTTGCCTACGAGCAGTACTTC
CASSSDRPVAYEQYF
>once|-|TRBV19|TRBJ1-5
TGTGCCAGTAGTATATTAAATCAGCCCCAGCATTTT
CASSILNQPQHF
>-|TRBD2|TRBV19|TRBJ2-1
TGTGCCAGTCGTCGGGGGGCGGGAGGGCCAAACAATGAGCAGTTCTTC
CASRRGAGGPNNEQFF
>-|-|TRBV2|TRBJ2-5
TGTGCCAGCAGTGTTAGGGGCCAAGAGACCCAGTACTTC
CASSVRGQETQYF